One sample yielded the 28 T cell receptor beta chains listed below, sequenced in a study of blood T cell repertoires in COVID-19. Method: immunoSEQ multiplex PCR; TCRdb's copy keeps in-frame clones and lacks some. The data contain tens of thousands of clones, roughly 84% of them seen just once; the ten biggest clones take up roughly 5%. Sequences were obtained from peripheral blood. Receptors originate from a woman older than 75 with acute or convalescent COVID-19.

The V gene is TRBV9, the J gene TRBJ1-1; D is ambiguous. The CDR3 totals 15 residues. The V gene lost 1 base and the J gene lost 3 bases, with 13 bases spanning the gap. Germline CDR1 reads SGDLS; CDR2 reads YYNGEE. The CDR3 coding sequence is TGTGCCAGCAGCGTAACGTGGGGAGGGCACACTGAAGCTTTCTTT. Translation gives CASSVTWGGHTEAFF.

The chain carries TRBV9 and TRBJ2-7; perhaps TRBD1 as D (6 bases). This CDR3 has 14 amino acids. Germline CDR1 and CDR2: SGDLS and YYNGEE. Trimming removed 4 bases at V and 7 bases at J, with 18 bases between. The CDR3: CASSLTQGMGEQYF. The DNA for the CDR3 is TGTGCCAGCAGCCTAACTCAGGGGATGGGGGAGCAGTACTTC.

The CDR3 bases are TGTGCCAGCAGCCTCTCTAGCGGGGGGGCCGGAGAGACCCAGTACTTC. Amino acids: CASSLSSGGAGETQYF. The V call is TRBV7-2, the J call TRBJ2-5; 12 positions agree with TRBD2. The CDR3 sequence is 16 residues long. CDR1 is SGHTA, CDR2 FQGNSA, per germline. Losses at the gene ends were 5 bases for V and 4 bases for J; bases not matched to a gene: 8.

The chain recombines TRBV11-2 with TRBJ2-3, with 12 nucleotides matching TRBD2. This CDR3 contains 16 residues. Per germline, CDR1 SGHAT and CDR2 FQNNGV. V gave up 1 base and J gave up 3 bases; unmatched junction bases: 2. The CDR3 loop is CASSLGTSGITDTQYF. For the CDR3, the DNA is TGTGCCAGCAGCTTAGGGACTAGCGGGATTACAGATACGCAGTATTTT.

The gene calls are TRBV7-2 and TRBJ1-1; D may be TRBD1 (5 bases). The V gene lost 2 bases and the J gene lost 1 base, with 11 bases spanning the gap. The germline CDR1 and CDR2 sequences are SGHTA and FQGNSA. This CDR3 spans 15 amino acids. CDR3 sequence reads: CASSLSGRGNTEAFF. CDR3 DNA sequence: TGTGCCAGCAGCTTAAGTGGGAGGGGGAACACTGAAGCTTTCTTT.

The chain combines TRBV24-1 with TRBJ2-2, with 13 bases identical to TRBD2. The CDR3 is 16 amino acids. Trimming took 4 bases from V and 3 from J; bases not matched to a gene: 1. CDR1 and CDR2 (germline): KGHDR, SFDVKD. CDR3 residues: CATSDGLAGDTGELFF. CDR3 in DNA: TGTGCCACCAGTGACGGACTAGCGGGGGACACCGGGGAGCTGTTTTTT.

The gene calls are TRBV2 and TRBJ1-6; TRBD1 matches 8 bases. After removal of 5 bases from V and 10 bases from J, the junction contained 10 bases not matched to a gene. The germline V gene has CDR1 SNHLY and CDR2 FYNNEI. The CDR3 is made up of 15 amino acids. This CDR3 is CASSYDRGGGSPLHF. CDR3 DNA sequence: TGTGCCAGCAGTTACGACAGGGGAGGAGGATCACCCCTCCACTTT. Full variable domain (remainder filled in from reference TRBV2 and TRBJ1-6): EPEVTQTPSHQVTQMGQEVILRCVPISNHLYFYWYRQILGQKVEFLVSFYNNEISEKSEIFDDQFSVERPDGSNFTLKIRSTKLEDSAMYFCASSYDRGGGSPLHFGNGTRLTVT.

The sample holds a few counts of this clone. V usage is TRBV12-3 or TRBV12-4 and J usage is TRBJ1-4; no reliable D call. V lost 3 bases and J lost 9, with 5 bases in between. The CDR3 is 11 amino acids. In nucleotides, the CDR3 is TGTGCCAGCAGTTTCGGGAAAAAACTGTTTTTT. Protein sequence: CASSFGKKLFF.

The genes are TRBV2 and TRBJ1-6, with TRBD1 matching 7 bases. CDR3 length equals 14 residues. The germline CDR1 and CDR2 sequences are SNHLY and FYNNEI. The trim removed 4 bases at V and 6 bases at J, leaving 3 bases unmatched. CDR3 protein: CASSGDSLNSPLHF. In DNA, the CDR3 is TGTGCCAGCAGTGGGGACAGTCTTAATTCACCCCTCCACTTT.

The V and J genes are TRBV7-8 and TRBJ1-3; unclear D gene. The CDR3 contains 15 residues. Trimming left V 5 bases short and J 4 bases short, with 15 bases between. In germline, CDR1 is SGHVS, CDR2 FQNEAQ. The CDR3 DNA reads as TGTGCCAGCAGCCCTAGAGGATCCTTCGGAAACACCATATATTTT. As protein: CASSPRGSFGNTIYF.

The CDR3 sequence: CASSLEGGRADEQFF. Written as DNA, the CDR3 is TGTGCCAGCAGCTTAGAGGGCGGGAGGGCCGATGAGCAGTTCTTC. This sequence joins TRBV7-9 and TRBJ2-1; the match to TRBD2 covers 9 bases. Germline CDR1 is SEHNR and CDR2 is FQNEAQ (reference sequence). Unmatched junction bases numbered 6, after V lost 1 base and J lost 8 bases. The CDR3 spans 15 residues.

The genes are TRBV5-1 and TRBJ1-1; 11 bases are shared with TRBD1. This CDR3 region has 14 residues. CDR1 SGHRS and CDR2 YFSETQ come from the germline V gene. J was trimmed by 4 bases and V by 4 bases; bases with no gene match: 3. CDR3 region: CASSAGTGGTEAFF. The CDR3, as DNA: TGCGCCAGCAGCGCCGGGACAGGGGGCACTGAAGCTTTCTTT.

V and J are TRBV2 and TRBJ1-6; the D gene is possibly TRBD1 (6 bases). From germline, CDR1 is SNHLY and CDR2 FYNNEI. Trimming took 6 bases from V and 5 from J, leaving 11 bases between them. This CDR3 is built from 14 residues. CDR3 sequence reads: CASRPRQDNSPLHF. CDR3 sequence (DNA): TGTGCCAGCAGGCCGAGACAGGATAATTCACCCCTCCACTTT.

V usage is TRBV11-1 and J usage is TRBJ2-7; D is perhaps TRBD1 (6 bases). V lost 2 bases, J lost 3 bases, and 11 bases lay in between. The CDR3 is 14 amino acids. The germline V gene encodes CDR1 SGHAT and CDR2 FQDESV (reference sequence). CDR3 protein: CASSLLDRHYEQYF. The CDR3 DNA follows: TGTGCCAGCAGCTTACTTGACAGGCACTACGAGCAGTACTTC. The full variable domain, completed using reference TRBV11-1 and TRBJ2-7, is EAEVAQSPRYKITEKSQAVAFWCDPISGHATLYWYRQILGQGPELLVQFQDESVVDDSQLPKDRFSAERLKGVDSTLKIQPAELGDSAMYLCASSLLDRHYEQYFGPGTRLTVT.

The V call is TRBV6-2 or TRBV6-3, the J call TRBJ2-5, with 13 nucleotides matching TRBD2. The CDR3 covers 16 residues. Germline V gene data show CDR1 as MNHEY and CDR2 as SVGEGT. Trimming cost V 6 bases and J 4 bases; bases outside gene matches: 8. CDR3 sequence: CASSPGLAGVPETQYF. The CDR3 DNA reads TGTGCCAGCAGCCCTGGACTAGCGGGAGTCCCAGAGACCCAGTACTTC.

This chain connects TRBV11-1 to TRBJ1-1; TRBD1 aligns across 10 bases. CDR1 SGHAT and CDR2 FQDESV come from the germline V gene (reference sequence). This CDR3 region has 15 residues. Trimming cost V 5 bases and J 3 bases; bases outside gene matches: 6. The DNA of the CDR3 is TGTGCCAGCAGCCCCGGGACAGGGGTGGACACTGAAGCTTTCTTT. This translates into CASSPGTGVDTEAFF.

V usage is TRBV11-2 and J usage is TRBJ2-3; 7 positions agree with TRBD1. Germline V gene sequence: CDR1 SGHAT, CDR2 FQNNGV. CDR3 size: 19 residues. V dropped 1 base and J dropped 1; count of bases not matched to a gene: 14. The CDR3 protein is CASSLGFLGGSYRTDTQYF. Written as DNA, the CDR3 is TGTGCCAGCAGCTTAGGGTTTTTAGGGGGCTCTTACCGCACAGATACGCAGTATTTT.

J is TRBJ2-1 and V is TRBV14; TRBD2 agrees at 9 bases. This CDR3 spans 16 amino acids. Germline CDR1 is SGHDN and CDR2 is FVKESK. The J segment lost 9 bases and the V segment lost 3 bases, leaving 12 bases of the junction unmatched. CDR3 nucleotide sequence: TGTGCCAGCAGCCACCTAGCGGGATCCCCCGGGGGTGAGCAGTTCTTC. Its protein is CASSHLAGSPGGEQFF.

The chain carries TRBV4-1 and TRBJ2-3, with D possibly matching TRBD2 (6 bases). CDR3 size: 17 residues. Germline CDR1 reads MGHRA; CDR2 reads YSYEKL. Between the trimmed V and J ends, which lost 4 bases and 0 bases, there was a span of 17 bases. As DNA, the CDR3 is TGCGCCAGCAGCCCCTTGGTTTTACGGGGGAGCACAGATACGCAGTATTTT. This gives the protein CASSPLVLRGSTDTQYF.

This chain joins TRBV5-1 and TRBJ1-6; no reliable D call. Between the trimmed V and J ends, which lost 1 base and 8 bases, there was a span of 13 bases. Germline CDR1 and CDR2: SGHRS and YFSETQ. The CDR3 contains 15 residues. CDR3 region: CASSLRGGFDSPLHF. DNA of the CDR3: TGCGCCAGCAGCTTGCGTGGAGGCTTTGATTCACCCCTCCACTTT.

The chain recombines TRBV24-1 with TRBJ1-2; D is possibly TRBD1 (5 bases). V was pared by 0 bases and J by 5 bases, with 12 bases between. The CDR3 covers 15 residues. Germline V gene sequence: CDR1 KGHDR, CDR2 SFDVKD. This chain's CDR3 is CATSDLQGEGYGYTF. CDR3 DNA sequence: TGTGCCACCAGTGATTTGCAAGGGGAGGGGTATGGCTACACCTTC.

This chain links TRBV3-1 (or the pseudogene TRBV3-2) with TRBJ2-2; 8 nucleotides match TRBD2. Germline V CDR1 and CDR2: LGHDT, YNNKEL (reference sequence). Unmatched junction bases numbered 8, after V lost 4 bases and J lost 10 bases. The CDR3 runs to 14 residues. The CDR3 here is CASSPQRESKELFF. For the CDR3, the DNA is TGTGCCAGCAGCCCCCAGCGGGAGAGTAAGGAGCTGTTTTTT.

This clone was detected only once. The chain recombines TRBV24-1 with TRBJ2-1; tentatively, D is TRBD1 (5 bases). V lost 4 bases and J lost 6, with 12 bases in between. In germline, CDR1 is KGHDR, CDR2 SFDVKD. This CDR3 has 14 residues. CDR3 DNA: TGTGCCACCAGTGAGGCAGGGAATTCCAATGAGCAGTTCTTC. It specifies CATSEAGNSNEQFF.

This chain joins TRBV6-2 or TRBV6-3 and TRBJ1-5; no definite D call. The CDR3 covers 15 residues. Germline V lookup: CDR1 MNHEY, CDR2 SVGEGT. Trimming stripped 3 bases from V and 2 bases from J, with 11 bases between. CDR3 nucleotides: TGTGCCAGCAGTTATGGCGGGCTAGGCAATCAGCCCCAGCATTTT. It encodes CASSYGGLGNQPQHF.

The V gene is TRBV7-2, the J gene TRBJ2-7, with D perhaps matching TRBD2 (6 bases). From germline, CDR1 is SGHTA and CDR2 FQGNSA. The length of the CDR3 is 12 residues. The V end was cut by 5 bases, the J end by 4 bases, with 9 bases between. Here the CDR3 reads CASSQTRYEQYF. CDR3 in DNA: TGTGCCAGCAGCCAGACTAGGTACGAGCAGTACTTC.

The chain has TRBV19 and TRBJ1-2; 8 bases are shared with TRBD1. There are 14 residues in the CDR3. In germline, CDR1 is LNHDA, CDR2 SQIVND (reference sequence). With 3 bases clipped from V and 6 bases from J, the junction kept 6 bases outside the gene matches. As DNA, the CDR3 is TGTGCCAGTAGTATCCGGGGACAGGTTGATGGCTACACCTTC. This translates into CASSIRGQVDGYTF.

J is TRBJ1-6 and V is TRBV28; D ambiguous. The V gene lost 7 bases and the J gene lost 0 bases, with 10 bases spanning the gap. Germline CDR1 MDHEN, CDR2 SYDVKM. This CDR3 comprises 15 residues. CDR3 nucleotides: TGTGCCAGCAAAAAGTCGAGCTCCTATAATTCACCCCTCCACTTT. It specifies CASKKSSSYNSPLHF.

This clone came up a few times. The chain carries TRBV5-1 and TRBJ1-1; tentatively, D is TRBD1 (6 bases). Germline assignment: CDR1 SGHRS and CDR2 YFSETQ. The CDR3 consists of 15 residues. The ends were cut back, 2 bases at V and 2 bases at J, with 13 bases in the middle. CDR3 in amino acids: CASSLPDSRNTEAFF. CDR3 sequence (DNA): TGCGCCAGCAGCTTACCGGACAGTCGCAACACTGAAGCTTTCTTT.